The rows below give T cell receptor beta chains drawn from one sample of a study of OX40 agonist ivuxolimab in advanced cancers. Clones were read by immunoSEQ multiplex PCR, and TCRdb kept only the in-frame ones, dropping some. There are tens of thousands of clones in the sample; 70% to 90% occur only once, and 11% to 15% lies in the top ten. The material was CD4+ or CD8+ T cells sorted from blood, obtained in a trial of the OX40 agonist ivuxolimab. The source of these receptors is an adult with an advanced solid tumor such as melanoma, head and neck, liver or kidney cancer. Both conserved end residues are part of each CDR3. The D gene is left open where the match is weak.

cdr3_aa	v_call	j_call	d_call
CASYFRDRGSLGEAFF	TRBV2	TRBJ1-1	TRBD1
CASSEGQVTEAFF	TRBV11-3	TRBJ1-1	TRBD1
CASDSGTGFNGYTF	TRBV7-8	TRBJ1-2	TRBD1
CAGLRTGHYEQYF	TRBV30	TRBJ2-7	TRBD1
CASSGNRVGANVLTF	TRBV18	TRBJ2-6	NA
CASSGRTSGGTDTQYF	TRBV10-2	TRBJ2-3	TRBD2
CASSQRVRSGRANTGELFF	TRBV4-1	TRBJ2-2	TRBD2
CASSNWGNQPQHF	TRBV5-5	TRBJ1-5	NA
CAWSRAEFDTQYF	TRBV30	TRBJ2-3	NA
CASSSSRPSGNTIYF	TRBV27	TRBJ1-3	NA
CAISTLGYTDTQYF	TRBV10-3	TRBJ2-3	NA
CASSLGSAGGATQYF	TRBV7-7	TRBJ2-5	TRBD2
CASSHTTGRNQPQHF	TRBV4-1	TRBJ1-5	NA
CASSQGPGAPNNSPLHF	TRBV4-2	TRBJ1-6	NA
CASSLTSAGNTQYF	TRBV7-3	TRBJ2-3	NA
CASSDLSSGANVLTF	TRBV10-2	TRBJ2-6	NA
CASSLRDSLGTQYF	TRBV5-6	TRBJ2-5	NA
CASSQDFSQGGEKLFF	TRBV4-2	TRBJ1-4	NA
CASSRDRGTYEQYF	TRBV5-1	TRBJ2-7	TRBD1
CASSLSGAGSYEQYF	TRBV28	TRBJ2-7	TRBD2
CASSFSSGRSNEQFF	TRBV5-1	TRBJ2-1	TRBD2
CASSHEPWTAEQFF	TRBV5-1	TRBJ2-1	NA
CASSPRELSYNEQFF	TRBV5-1	TRBJ2-1	NA
CASSWPGTSGSHEQYF	TRBV5-4	TRBJ2-7	TRBD2
CASSYSTGRNTEAFF	TRBV6-5	TRBJ1-1	NA
CAISERGTEAFF	TRBV10-3	TRBJ1-1	NA
CASSDPTRTNEKLFF	TRBV6-1	TRBJ1-4	NA
CASSLSHNEQFF	TRBV28	TRBJ2-1	NA
CASSTLGASGNTIYF	TRBV5-4	TRBJ1-3	NA
CSARDKYEAFF	TRBV20-1	TRBJ1-1	NA
CASSLEGAGGIRTQYF	TRBV11-2	TRBJ2-5	TRBD2
CASSWTRGGNSNQPQHF	TRBV27	TRBJ1-5	NA
CASREAVTSGNYNEQFF	TRBV7-3	TRBJ2-1	TRBD2
CASSPWGTEGGYTF	TRBV18	TRBJ1-2	NA
CASSKSGTATNEKLFF	TRBV7-8	TRBJ1-4	TRBD1
CAWKGNYNEQFF	TRBV30	TRBJ2-1	NA
CASSRQGARSNQPQHF	TRBV28	TRBJ1-5	TRBD1
CASSFRQVGEQFF	TRBV28	TRBJ2-1	NA
CASSPRGQRQDTQYF	TRBV11-2	TRBJ2-3	NA
CASSQGWVTGGAYEQYF	TRBV4-1	TRBJ2-7	TRBD1
CASSLTGGNYEQYF	TRBV5-1	TRBJ2-7	TRBD1
CASSPAGVSRYSNQPQHF	TRBV27	TRBJ1-5	NA
CASSIREGPFYEQYF	TRBV19	TRBJ2-7	TRBD2
CASSLRGTAYEQYF	TRBV11-2	TRBJ2-7	TRBD1
CASSYSQGSGNTIYF	TRBV18	TRBJ1-3	NA
CASSSRTRSGEQYF	TRBV4-2	TRBJ2-7	NA
CASSALGRYNSPLHF	TRBV14	TRBJ1-6	NA
CASSQGGQNQPQHF	TRBV5-1	TRBJ1-5	TRBD1
CASSLSPRGYTF	TRBV28	TRBJ1-2	NA